One and the same sample provided the 32 T cell receptor beta chains below, sequenced in a study of regulatory T cells in long-lasting Graves disease. The TCR beta library used iRepertoire HTBI primers with Arm-PCR amplification of CDR3. TCRdb ran MiXCR on the multiplex PCR reads and lists one entry per CDR3 protein. The table lists approximately 290,000 distinct CDR3 sequences, around a fifth of them singletons. As to time point: persistent/refractory GD, antithyroid drugs over 5 years with positive TRAb. Following extraction of RNA from PBMCs, that RNA was used to make the TCR library. Sequenced here: peripheral blood mononuclear cells (PBMCs), sampled when the disease was refractory, from a patient treated with antithyroid drugs. The receptors shown here come from a female donor with Graves disease.

There are a few counts of this clonotype. The chain combines TRBV28 with TRBJ2-2; 9 positions match TRBD1. CDR3 size: 14 residues. Trimming removed 10 bases from V and 7 bases from J; junction bases left unmatched: 10. The germline CDR1 and CDR2 sequences are MDHEN and SYDVKM. As DNA, the CDR3 is TGTGCCACAGCTACAGGGGGCGAGGGCGGGGAGCTGTTTTTT. Its protein is CATATGGEGGELFF. Based on the CDR3 plus reference TRBV28 and TRBJ2-2, the full variable domain is DVKVTQSSRYLVKRTGEKVFLECVQDMDHENMFWYRQDPGLGLRLIYFSYDVKMKEKGDIPEGYSVSREKKERFSLILESASTNQTSMYLCATATGGEGGELFFGEGSRLTVL.

Of note for this clonotype: Compared with germline, one end of the junction differs, possibly owing to a read error. CDR3 residues: CANSFLGHRKARSPLHF. The CDR3 DNA sequence: TGTGCCAACAGTTTTCTCGGGCACAGAAAGGCGAGGTCACCCCTCCACTTT. The chain couples TRBV27 to TRBJ1-6, with D unresolved. CDR1 is MNHEY and CDR2 is SMNVEV in the germline V gene (reference sequence). This CDR3 spans 17 amino acids.

CDR3 bases: TGCGCCAGCAGCTTGAGCGGCCGGGAGGTTAAACTGTTTTTT. Residues: CASSLSGREVKLFF. V usage is TRBV5-1 and J usage is TRBJ1-4, with D uncertain. CDR1 and CDR2 from the germline V gene are SGHRS and YFSETQ. V lost 1 base and J 11 bases, leaving 15 bases between the germline ends. This CDR3 has 14 amino acids.

This chain joins TRBV6-1 and TRBJ2-6, with 9 positions matching TRBD1. The V segment lost 7 bases and the J segment 0 bases; nucleotides outside the gene matches: 7. Germline values: CDR1 MNHNS, CDR2 SASEGT. This CDR3 comprises 17 residues. As DNA, the CDR3 is TGTGCCAGCACCCTCGACAGGGGGAGCTCTGGGGCCAACGTCCTGACTTTC. Translated, it gives CASTLDRGSSGANVLTF.

This chain uses TRBV19 with TRBJ1-1; D is unclear. Germline assignment: CDR1 LNHDA and CDR2 SQIVND (reference sequence). The CDR3 has 13 residues. V was shortened by 6 bases and J by 3 bases, with 11 bases between the two germline ends. The CDR3 DNA follows: TGTGCCAGTAGATCTGGTTCCGACACTGAAGCTTTCTTT. Protein: CASRSGSDTEAFF.

The sample holds many counts of this clonotype. The chain joins TRBV9 to TRBJ2-7; D uncertain. Germline-derived CDR1 and CDR2 are SGDLS and YYNGEE. This CDR3 comprises 11 residues. V was shortened by 4 bases and J by 2 bases, with 4 bases between the two germline ends. The CDR3 DNA is TGTGCCAGCAGCACCACCTACGAGCAGTACTTC. It is translated as CASSTTYEQYF. Full variable domain (missing parts from reference TRBV9 and TRBJ2-7): DSGVTQTPKHLITATGQRVTLRCSPRSGDLSVYWYQQSLDQGLQFLIQYYNGEERAKGNILERFSAQQFPDLHSELNLSSLELGDSALYFCASSTTYEQYFGPGTRLTVT.

This rearrangement joins TRBV25-1 to TRBJ1-2, with D hard to call. Germline V gene sequence: CDR1 MGHDK, CDR2 SYGVNS. There are 13 residues in the CDR3. V was clipped by 4 bases and J by 8 bases, with 14 bases between them. CDR3 sequence reads: CASSVLGWVGYTF. The DNA for the CDR3 is TGTGCCAGCAGTGTATTAGGGTGGGTCGGCTACACCTTC.

This clonotype was found many times. This chain links TRBV6-1 with TRBJ1-2; D call uncertain. CDR3 size: 14 residues. Germline-derived CDR1 and CDR2 are MNHNS and SASEGT. The V end was cut by 3 bases, the J end by 3 bases, with 11 bases between. CDR3 amino acids: CASSESGMHYGYTF. The CDR3 region has the DNA TGTGCCAGCAGTGAGTCGGGAATGCACTATGGCTACACCTTC.

This chain connects TRBV3-1 to TRBJ2-4; D is uncertain. The CDR3 totals 13 residues. The germline gives CDR1 LGHDT, CDR2 YNNKEL (reference sequence). Between the trimmed V and J ends, which lost 2 bases and 0 bases, there was a span of 2 bases. The CDR3 DNA sequence: TGTGCCAGCAGCCAACTAGCCAAAAACATTCAGTACTTC. As protein: CASSQLAKNIQYF.

There are a few counts of this clonotype. The conserved phenylalanine or tryptophan normally closing the CDR3 is absent here, so this likely arose from a read error. This chain uses TRBV5-4 with TRBJ1-5, with D unclear. The CDR3 covers 13 residues. Per the germline V gene, CDR1 is SGHNT and CDR2 is YYREEE (reference sequence). Trimming removed 0 bases at V and 2 bases at J, with 3 bases between. For the CDR3, the DNA is TGTGCCAGCAGCTTGGGACGCAATCAGCCCCAGCATTCT. This codes for CASSLGRNQPQHS.

V usage is TRBV19 and J usage is TRBJ1-1, with unresolved D. CDR1 is LNHDA and CDR2 is SQIVND in the germline V gene (reference sequence). V lost 9 bases and J 3 bases, leaving 14 bases between the germline ends. The CDR3 sequence is 13 residues long. CDR3 DNA sequence: TGTGCCAGCGGACTGTACGTCGACACTGAAGCTTTCTTT. Translation gives CASGLYVDTEAFF.

This clonotype was observed a handful of times. The genes are TRBV7-8 and TRBJ2-2; D unresolved. The CDR3 contains 15 residues. Trimming pared 6 bases from V and 0 bases from J, leaving 11 bases between. In germline, CDR1 is SGHVS, CDR2 FQNEAQ. CDR3 DNA sequence: TGTGCCAGCAGGGGTTTACGCGCGAACACCGGGGAGCTGTTTTTT. Amino acid sequence: CASRGLRANTGELFF. Supplemented by reference TRBV7-8 and TRBJ2-2, the full variable domain reads GAGVSQSPRYKVAKRGQDVALRCDPISGHVSLFWYQQALGQGPEFLTYFQNEAQLDKSGLPSDRFFAERPEGSVSTLKIQRTQQEDSAVYLCASRGLRANTGELFFGEGSRLTVL.

This clonotype showed up many times. J is TRBJ2-5 and V is TRBV7-9; D is possibly TRBD2 (5 bases). Per germline, CDR1 SEHNR and CDR2 FQNEAQ (reference sequence). The CDR3 covers 14 residues. Deletions cut 2 bases from V and 2 bases from J, with 9 bases between. CDR3: CASSLSDLQETQYF. The CDR3 nucleotides read TGTGCCAGCAGCTTATCGGACTTACAAGAGACCCAGTACTTC.

This chain connects TRBV20-1 to TRBJ2-3; TRBD2 matches 9 bases. CDR3 size: 15 residues. Germline V gene data show CDR1 as DFQATT and CDR2 as SNEGSKA (reference sequence). With V trimmed by 3 bases and J by 0 bases, 4 bases remained unmatched. The CDR3 sequence is CSASTSGFSTDTQYF. CDR3 coding DNA: TGCAGTGCTAGCACTAGCGGGTTTAGCACAGATACGCAGTATTTT.

This clonotype occurred many times. CDR3 amino acids: CASRRQGVGQPQHF. As DNA, the CDR3 is TGTGCCAGCAGACGACAGGGGGTGGGTCAGCCCCAGCATTTT. The genes are TRBV28 and TRBJ1-5; the match to TRBD1 covers 9 bases. The V gene's germline CDR1 is MDHEN and CDR2 SYDVKM. J lost 6 bases, V lost 6 bases, and 6 bases had no gene match. This CDR3 contains 14 residues.

This clonotype was seen a handful of times. The chain has TRBV20-1 and TRBJ2-5, with a weak D call TRBD1 (8 bases). The V gene's germline CDR1 is DFQATT and CDR2 SNEGSKA (reference sequence). V was shortened by 5 bases and J by 2 bases, with 12 bases between the two germline ends. CDR3 length equals 13 residues. The CDR3 nucleotides are TGCAGTGCTTACAGGGGGGGACAAGAGACCCAGTACTTC. Translation gives CSAYRGGQETQYF.

V and J are TRBV29-1 and TRBJ2-5; tentatively, D is TRBD1 or TRBD2 (5 bases each). Germline-derived CDR1 and CDR2 are SQVTM and ANQGSEA. The length of the CDR3 is 12 residues. V lost 4 bases to trimming and J lost 5 bases, with 11 bases between them. The CDR3: CSVGGAGETQYF. CDR3 nucleotide sequence: TGCAGCGTTGGAGGGGCCGGGGAGACCCAGTACTTC.

The rearrangement links TRBV29-1 to TRBJ2-2, with D tentatively TRBD2 (5 bases). The germline V gene encodes CDR1 SQVTM and CDR2 ANQGSEA. The CDR3 covers 13 residues. Trimming left V 3 bases short and J 5 bases short, with 10 bases between. As DNA, the CDR3 is TGCAGCGTTGATATTGGCGGGACCGGGGAGCTGTTTTTT. This translates into CSVDIGGTGELFF.

The CDR3: CASSGTGGAATEAFF. The CDR3 region has the DNA TGCGCCAGCAGTGGGACCGGGGGGGCGGCGACTGAAGCTTTCTTT. The rearrangement joins TRBV10-2 to TRBJ1-1; a weak D match, TRBD1 (6 bases). Germline CDR1 reads WSHSY; CDR2 reads SAAADI. The CDR3 spans 15 residues. Trimming removed 4 bases at V and 5 bases at J, with 17 bases between.

This clonotype was detected a few times. The chain recombines TRBV7-9 with TRBJ1-1; 9 bases are shared with TRBD1. The V and J ends lost 5 bases and 2 bases, in that order; junction bases with no gene match: 6. Looked up from germline, CDR1 is SEHNR and CDR2 is FQNEAQ (reference sequence). CDR3 length equals 15 residues. The CDR3 region has the DNA TGTGCCAGCAGCCTTACAGGGGGCGATAACACTGAAGCTTTCTTT. This codes for CASSLTGGDNTEAFF.

This clonotype has only a few counts. The CDR3 here is CAWSGRLGQETQYF. The CDR3 DNA reads TGTGCCTGGAGCGGTAGGTTAGGGCAAGAGACCCAGTACTTC. This rearrangement joins TRBV30 to TRBJ2-5; D is ambiguous. V lost 3 bases and J lost 2, with 13 bases in between. This CDR3 spans 14 amino acids. Germline V gene data show CDR1 as GTSNPN and CDR2 as SVGIG (reference sequence). Together with reference TRBV30 and TRBJ2-5, the CDR3 gives the full variable domain: SQTIHQWPATLVQPVGSPLSLECTVEGTSNPNLYWYRQAAGRGLQLLFYSVGIGQISSEVPQNLSASRPQDRQFILSSKKLLLSDSGFYLCAWSGRLGQETQYFGPGTRLLVL.

This clonotype was seen at least ten times. The chain has TRBV7-2 and TRBJ2-7, with D possibly called TRBD1 or TRBD2 (6 bases each). CDR3 length: 16 amino acids. CDR1 is SGHTA, CDR2 FQGNSA, per germline. V was trimmed by 0 bases and J by 3 bases, leaving 15 bases between them. The CDR3 loop is CASSLAQRGPNYEQYF. For the CDR3, the DNA is TGTGCCAGCAGCTTAGCCCAACGGGGGCCAAACTACGAGCAGTACTTC. Filled out from reference TRBV7-2 and TRBJ2-7, the complete variable domain reads GAGVSQSPSNKVTEKGKDVELRCDPISGHTALYWYRQSLGQGLEFLIYFQGNSAPDKSGLPSDRFSAERTGGSVSTLTIQRTQQEDSAVYLCASSLAQRGPNYEQYFGPGTRLTVT.

This clonotype was found a few times. The V call is TRBV7-3, the J call TRBJ2-7; D possibly uses TRBD1 or TRBD2 (5 bases each). Germline-derived CDR1 and CDR2 are SGHTA and FQGTGA. With 4 bases removed from V and 5 bases from J, the gap between germline ends came to 12 bases. The CDR3 sequence is 13 residues long. The CDR3: CASSSGPRNEQYF. The CDR3 DNA follows: TGTGCCAGCAGCTCGGGACCCCGAAACGAGCAGTACTTC.

The CDR3: CASSHLRDRDNEQYF. In DNA form, the CDR3 reads TGTGCCAGCAGCCATTTAAGGGACAGGGACAACGAGCAGTACTTC. The chain uses TRBV5-6 and TRBJ2-7; 9 nucleotides match TRBD1. Per the germline V gene, CDR1 is SGHDT and CDR2 is YYEEEE. This CDR3 spans 15 amino acids. The trim removed 4 bases at V and 5 bases at J, leaving 10 bases unmatched.

The genes are TRBV28 and TRBJ2-5, with TRBD2 matching over 14 bases. V was pared by 5 bases and J by 2 bases, with 19 bases of the junction left unmatched. There are 21 residues in the CDR3. In germline, CDR1 is MDHEN, CDR2 SYDVKM. As DNA, the CDR3 is TGTGCCAGCAGTCCATCCGGCAGACTAGCGGGAGGGAAGCTACGGCAAGAGACCCAGTACTTC. The encoded protein is CASSPSGRLAGGKLRQETQYF.

The genes are TRBV20-1 and TRBJ1-5; possible D gene TRBD1, 5 bases. The CDR3 consists of 13 residues. Per germline, CDR1 DFQATT and CDR2 SNEGSKA (reference sequence). Deletions cut 3 bases from V and 4 bases from J, with 10 bases between. CDR3 amino acids: CSASPGGNQPQHF. The CDR3 coding sequence is TGCAGTGCTAGTCCCGGGGGGAATCAGCCCCAGCATTTT.

This clonotype was picked up a small number of times. A read error is possible here, since a much larger clone lies one base away. CDR3 region: CASSFQGWVNTEAFF. The CDR3 DNA sequence: TGTGCCAGCAGTTTTCAAGGGTGGGTGAACACTGAAGCTTTCTTT. The V and J genes are TRBV28 and TRBJ1-1; D is unclear. With 3 bases removed from V and 0 bases from J, the gap between germline ends came to 11 bases. Looked up from germline, CDR1 is MDHEN and CDR2 is SYDVKM. The CDR3 totals 15 residues. Full variable domain (outside the CDR3, taken from reference TRBV28 and TRBJ1-1): DVKVTQSSRYLVKRTGEKVFLECVQDMDHENMFWYRQDPGLGLRLIYFSYDVKMKEKGDIPEGYSVSREKKERFSLILESASTNQTSMYLCASSFQGWVNTEAFFGQGTRLTVV.

The V and J genes are TRBV5-6 and TRBJ2-7, with no clear D. The CDR3 is 16 residues long. V lost 4 bases and J 0 bases, leaving 17 bases between the germline ends. CDR1 and CDR2 from the germline V gene are SGHDT and YYEEEE. The DNA for the CDR3 is TGTGCCAGCAGCCCCCGTACGGTGATCCTCTCCTACGAGCAGTACTTC. Translated, it gives CASSPRTVILSYEQYF.

This clonotype was seen at least ten times. The genes are TRBV28 and TRBJ2-2, with D unresolved. V was cut by 0 bases and J by 8 bases, with 4 bases left in between. This CDR3 has 12 amino acids. Germline values: CDR1 MDHEN, CDR2 SYDVKM. Here the CDR3 DNA reads TGTGCCAGCAGTTTATGGGGGGGGGAGCTGTTTTTT. Its translation: CASSLWGGELFF.

This clonotype was counted ten times or more. The V call is TRBV6-1, the J call TRBJ2-5; TRBD1 aligns across 7 bases. The CDR3 runs to 15 residues. Trimming removed 1 base from V and 5 bases from J; junction bases left unmatched: 7. CDR1 is MNHNS, CDR2 SASEGT, per germline. CDR3 sequence: CASSEGQGMVETQYF. CDR3 nucleotide sequence: TGTGCCAGCAGTGAAGGACAGGGCATGGTGGAGACCCAGTACTTC.

This clonotype was observed a few times. The V call is TRBV7-9, the J call TRBJ1-1, with TRBD1 matching over 8 bases. The V gene end was trimmed by 6 bases and the J gene end by 1 base; junction bases not matched to a gene: 7. CDR1 is SEHNR, CDR2 FQNEAQ, per germline (reference sequence). CDR3 length: 15 amino acids. The CDR3 protein is CASSSRDRTNTEAFF. As DNA, the CDR3 is TGTGCCAGCAGTTCCCGGGACAGGACGAACACTGAAGCTTTCTTT.

This clonotype has a count of ten or more. The rearrangement links TRBV28 to TRBJ2-7, with a tentative D call TRBD1 (6 bases). V was clipped by 3 bases and J by 3 bases, with 18 bases between them. Germline V lookup: CDR1 MDHEN, CDR2 SYDVKM. The CDR3 covers 16 residues. The CDR3 sequence: CASSFSVGQSYYEQYF. In nucleotides, the CDR3 is TGTGCCAGCAGTTTCAGTGTAGGACAGAGTTACTACGAGCAGTACTTC.